A single sample is the source of the 3 T cell receptor beta chains below, sequenced in a study of T cell responses to AZD1222 COVID-19 vaccine. Profiling relied on immunoSEQ multiplex PCR, and the TCRdb table lists in-frame clones only, not all of them. The sample lists fewer than 100,000 clones; about 88% were seen once. The material was peripheral blood, obtained on day 0 of AZD1222 vaccination. The receptors here all came from an adult in good health.

CDR3 residues: CASSISYWNTEAFF. CDR3 DNA: TGTGCCAGCAGCATCAGTTATTGGAACACTGAAGCTTTCTTT. The gene calls are TRBV9 and TRBJ1-1; D is ambiguous. CDR1 and CDR2 (germline): SGDLS, YYNGEE. CDR3 length equals 14 residues. The germline V and J ends were trimmed by 4 bases and 1 base, with 11 bases remaining between them.

The CDR3 DNA follows: TGCGCCAGCAGCTTGGGGGGCGCGAAGGGCTACACCTTC. Protein sequence: CASSLGGAKGYTF. This sequence joins TRBV5-1 and TRBJ1-2; D may be TRBD1 (5 bases). Germline lookup yields CDR1 SGHRS and CDR2 YFSETQ. Deletions cut 0 bases from V and 8 bases from J, with 11 bases between. CDR3 length equals 13 residues.

The chain employs TRBV5-4 and TRBJ2-7, with 11 bases matching TRBD1. CDR1 and CDR2 (germline): SGHNT, YYREEE (reference sequence). V lost 4 bases and J lost 4; bases outside the gene matches: 7. The CDR3 is made up of 15 amino acids. The CDR3 loop reads CASSKGQGVKYEQYF. CDR3 nucleotide sequence: TGTGCCAGCAGCAAGGGACAGGGGGTTAAGTACGAGCAGTACTTC. The full variable domain, in which reference TRBV5-4 and TRBJ2-7 provide the parts outside the CDR3, is ETGVTQSPTHLIKTRGQQVTLRCSSQSGHNTVSWYQQALGQGPQFIFQYYREEENGRGNFPPRFSGLQFPNYSSELNVNALELDDSALYLCASSKGQGVKYEQYFGPGTRLTVT.